The sequence of this T cell receptor (beta chain) was determined in a study of control samples from healthy donors and cancer patients. V shed 2 bases, J shed 3 bases, and the junction held 4 bases outside the gene matches. The CDR3 totals 15 residues. Germline CDR1 reads MNHEY; CDR2 reads SVGAGI. This table comes from immunoSEQ multiplex PCR, and its TCRdb copy is limited to in-frame clones, with some not included. The sample lists about 170,000 clones; 93% were seen once. The chain carries TRBV6-5 and TRBJ1-2; 9 bases map to TRBD1. This clonotype was obtained from a woman aged 55-69 years in good health. The sequencing input was blood. The CDR3 DNA sequence: TGTGCCAGCAGTTACGACAGGGGGGCGTACTATGGCTACACCTTC. Amino acid sequence: CASSYDRGAYYGYTF.